This T cell receptor (beta chain) was captured by sequencing in a study of blood T cell repertoires in COVID-19. Study summary: There were acute and convalescent COVID-19 samples, and they came from the United States, Italy and Spain.

In the original analysis: Amplification of reference gene primers was used by the study to estimate nucleated cell counts. Here immunoSEQ multiplex PCR was the method, and the copy in TCRdb shows in-frame clones only, minus some. Clone size and the V and J calls come from that table; the DNA yielded D and trimming. The data hold about 44,000 clones, with approximately 82% observed a single time. The germline V gene encodes CDR1 KGHSH and CDR2 LQKENI. This CDR3 is built from 15 residues. V was pared by 1 base and J by 7 bases, with 3 bases of the junction left unmatched. This TCR was sampled from a woman aged 65 to 85 with acute or convalescent COVID-19. Sequenced input: peripheral blood. The chain has TRBV18 and TRBJ2-1; 11 nucleotides match TRBD1. The CDR3 DNA is TGTGCCAGCTCACCACAGGGACAGGGGGTAAATGAGCAGTTCTTC. Amino acids: CASSPQGQGVNEQFF.